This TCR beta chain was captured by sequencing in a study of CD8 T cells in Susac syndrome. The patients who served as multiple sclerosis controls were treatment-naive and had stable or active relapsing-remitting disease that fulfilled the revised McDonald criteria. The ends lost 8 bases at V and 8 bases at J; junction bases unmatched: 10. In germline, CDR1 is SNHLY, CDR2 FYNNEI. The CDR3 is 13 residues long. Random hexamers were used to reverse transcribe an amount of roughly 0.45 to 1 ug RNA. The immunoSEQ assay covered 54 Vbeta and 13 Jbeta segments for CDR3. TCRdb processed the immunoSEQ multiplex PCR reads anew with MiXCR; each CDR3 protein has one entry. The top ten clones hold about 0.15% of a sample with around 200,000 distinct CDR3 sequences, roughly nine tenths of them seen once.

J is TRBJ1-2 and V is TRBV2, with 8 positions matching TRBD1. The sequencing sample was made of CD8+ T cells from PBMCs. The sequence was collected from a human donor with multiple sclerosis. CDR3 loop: CASSYRTGQGYTF. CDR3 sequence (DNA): TGTGCCAGCTCTTATCGGACAGGGCAAGGCTACACCTTC.